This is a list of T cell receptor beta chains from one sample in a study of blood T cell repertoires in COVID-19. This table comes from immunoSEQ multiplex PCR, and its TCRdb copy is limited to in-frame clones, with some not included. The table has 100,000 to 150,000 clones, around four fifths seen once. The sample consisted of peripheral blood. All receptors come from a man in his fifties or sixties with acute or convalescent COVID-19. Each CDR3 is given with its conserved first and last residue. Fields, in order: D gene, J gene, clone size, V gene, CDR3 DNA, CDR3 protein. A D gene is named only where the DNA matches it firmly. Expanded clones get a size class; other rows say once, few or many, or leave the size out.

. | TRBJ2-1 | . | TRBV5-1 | TGCGCCAGCAGCTTGCGGGTCAATGAGCAGTTCTTC | CASSLRVNEQFF
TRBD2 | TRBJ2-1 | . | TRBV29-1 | TGCAGCGTTGAAGATCCCCTAGCGGGAAATCGGGAACTCTTC | CSVEDPLAGNRELF
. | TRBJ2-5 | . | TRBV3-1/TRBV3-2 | TGTGCCAGCAGCCTTGCGCGAAAGACCCAGTACTTC | CASSLARKTQYF
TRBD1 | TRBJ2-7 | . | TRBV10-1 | TGCGCCAGCAGGGGGACAGGGGAATCCTACGAGCAGTACTTC | CASRGTGESYEQYF
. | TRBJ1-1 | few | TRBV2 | TGTGCCAGCAGTGTATCAGGGTTTGAAGCTTTCTTT | CASSVSGFEAFF
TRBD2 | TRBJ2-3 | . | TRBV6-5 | TGTGCATCGCAGGGAGGGGTGACAGATACGCAGTATTTT | CASQGGVTDTQYF
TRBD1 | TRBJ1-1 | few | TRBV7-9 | TGTGCCAGCAGCTTGGGGACAGGGGCCACTGAAGCTTTCTTT | CASSLGTGATEAFF
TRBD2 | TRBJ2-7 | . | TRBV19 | TGTGCCAGTAGTATGGTTAGCGGGAGAGGCGAGCAGTACTTC | CASSMVSGRGEQYF
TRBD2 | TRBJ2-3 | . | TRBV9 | TGTGCCAGCGGGACTAGCGGGAGTTATACGCAGTATTTT | CASGTSGSYTQYF
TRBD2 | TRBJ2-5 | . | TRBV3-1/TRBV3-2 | TGTGCCAGCAGACTTAGCGGGAGAAGGGTGGAGACCCAGTACTTC | CASRLSGRRVETQYF
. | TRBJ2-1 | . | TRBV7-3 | TGTGCCAGCAGCTTTGCGGGTGAGCAGTTCTTC | CASSFAGEQFF
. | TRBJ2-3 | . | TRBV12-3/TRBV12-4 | TGTGCCAGCGGGCGCCTGCGCACAGATACGCAGTATTTT | CASGRLRTDTQYF
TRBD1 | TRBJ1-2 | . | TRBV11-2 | TGTGCCAGCAGCTTAGATCTGGGACAGGGTGCTGGCTACACCTTC | CASSLDLGQGAGYTF
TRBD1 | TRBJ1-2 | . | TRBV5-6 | TGTGCCAGCAGCCCGAGGGGGCTGCGTGGCTACACCTTC | CASSPRGLRGYTF
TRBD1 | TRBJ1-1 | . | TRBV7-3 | TGTGCCAGCAGTCAGGGGGCCAACACTGAAGCTTTCTTT | CASSQGANTEAFF
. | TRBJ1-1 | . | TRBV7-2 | TGTGCCAGCAGATTCCAGGGCTCTGAAGCTTTCTTT | CASRFQGSEAFF
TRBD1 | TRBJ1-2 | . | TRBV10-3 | TGTGCCATCAGGGGACAGGGAGCTGATGGCTACACCTTC | CAIRGQGADGYTF
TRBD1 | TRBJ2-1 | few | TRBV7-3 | TGTGCCAGCAGCTTAAGGGACAGCTTCTACAATGAGCAGTTCTTC | CASSLRDSFYNEQFF
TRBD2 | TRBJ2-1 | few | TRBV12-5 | TGTGCTAGTGGTTTGGATACTAGCGATGAGCAGTTCTTC | CASGLDTSDEQFF
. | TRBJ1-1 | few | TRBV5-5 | TGTGCCAGCAGCCCCACGCGGCTGGGAGGCACTGAAGCTTTCTTT | CASSPTRLGGTEAFF
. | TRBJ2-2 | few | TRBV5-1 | TGCGCCAGCACTTTGGAGAGTGTCACCGGGGAGCTGTTTTTT | CASTLESVTGELFF
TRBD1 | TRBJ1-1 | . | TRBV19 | TGTGCCAGTAGTTTAGGGACAGGGGGCGCAAGAACTGAAGCTTTCTTT | CASSLGTGGARTEAFF
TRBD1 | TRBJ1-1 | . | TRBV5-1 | TGCGCCAGCAGCTTACAGGGGCCGAACACTGAAGCTTTCTTT | CASSLQGPNTEAFF
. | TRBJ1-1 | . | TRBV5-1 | TGCGCCAGCAGCTTGTCTTACGGACAGATTGGCGCTGAAGCTTTCTTT | CASSLSYGQIGAEAFF
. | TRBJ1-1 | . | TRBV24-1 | TGTGCCACCAGTGACAACGACAGGGAAGCTTTCTTT | CATSDNDREAFF
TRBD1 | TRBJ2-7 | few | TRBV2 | TGTGCCAGCACTGGGACAGGGGGCTCCTACGAGCAGTACTTC | CASTGTGGSYEQYF
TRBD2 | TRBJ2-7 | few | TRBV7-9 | TGTGCCAGCAGCTCCCGACTAGCGGGGGCCTACGAGCAGTACTTC | CASSSRLAGAYEQYF
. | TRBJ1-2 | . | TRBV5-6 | TGTGCCACTTTAAGGAGGGCTGACTATGGCTACACCTTC | CATLRRADYGYTF
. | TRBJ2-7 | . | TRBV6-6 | TGTGCCAGCAGTCCGGGGGACAGATCCATTTACGAGCAGTACTTC | CASSPGDRSIYEQYF
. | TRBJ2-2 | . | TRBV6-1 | TGTGCCAGCAGTGACAATCACGGGGAGCTGTTTTTT | CASSDNHGELFF
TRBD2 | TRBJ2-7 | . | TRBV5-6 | TGTGCCAGCAGCTTGGAATGGGCTAGCGGGGAGCGGGGCGAGCAGTACTTC | CASSLEWASGERGEQYF
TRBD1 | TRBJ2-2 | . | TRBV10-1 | TGCGCCAGCACTTCTGACAGGGACACCGGGGAGCTGTTTTTT | CASTSDRDTGELFF
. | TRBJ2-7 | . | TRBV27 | TGTGCCAGCAGTTTTCCAAGAGGGTCTGGGTACGAGCAGTACTTC | CASSFPRGSGYEQYF
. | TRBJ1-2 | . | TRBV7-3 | TGTGCCAGCAGTCTCCAAGGCGGCGCGGACTATGGCTACACCTTC | CASSLQGGADYGYTF
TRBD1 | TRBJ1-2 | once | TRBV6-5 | TGTGCCAGCAGTTACGGCAGGGGGCGGATCGATGGCTACACCTTC | CASSYGRGRIDGYTF
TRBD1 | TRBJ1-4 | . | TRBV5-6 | TGTGCCAGCAGCCACGCGAACAGGGGGAATGAAAAACTGTTTTTT | CASSHANRGNEKLFF
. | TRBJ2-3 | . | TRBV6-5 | TGTGCCAGCAGTCAAAGTATCGGGGGTCCAGATACGCAGTATTTT | CASSQSIGGPDTQYF
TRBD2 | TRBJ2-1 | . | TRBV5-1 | TGCGCCAGCAGTAAACTAGCGGGAGGCCACACCAACAATGAGCAGTTCTTC | CASSKLAGGHTNNEQFF
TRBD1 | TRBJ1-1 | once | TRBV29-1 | TGCAGCGTGCCCGGACAGGGGATGAACACTGAAGCTTTCTTT | CSVPGQGMNTEAFF
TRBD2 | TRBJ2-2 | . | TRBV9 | TGTGCCAGCGGCCGGACTAGCGGGGGACCAACCGGGGAGCTGTTTTTT | CASGRTSGGPTGELFF
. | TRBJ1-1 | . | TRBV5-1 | TGCGCCAGCAGCTTGCAGACTCCAACTCCAGGGGCGAACACTGAAGCTTTCTTT | CASSLQTPTPGANTEAFF
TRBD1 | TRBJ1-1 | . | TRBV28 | TGTGCCAGCAGTCCCCAAGGGGGCGTAAGGACTGAAGCTTTCTTT | CASSPQGGVRTEAFF
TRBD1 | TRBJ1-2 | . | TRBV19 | TGTGCCAGTAGTCCCTACAGGGGAGACTATGGCTACACCTTC | CASSPYRGDYGYTF
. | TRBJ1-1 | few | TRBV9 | TGTGCCAGCAGCGTATGGGGGGGCCAGGGTGACGGCACTGAAGCTTTCTTT | CASSVWGGQGDGTEAFF
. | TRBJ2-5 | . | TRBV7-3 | TGTGCCAGCAGCTTACAAGCAAAAGAGACCCAGTACTTC | CASSLQAKETQYF
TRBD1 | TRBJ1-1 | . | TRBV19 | TGTGCCAGTAGTGTGACTAGACAGGGCGCTGAAGCTTTCTTT | CASSVTRQGAEAFF
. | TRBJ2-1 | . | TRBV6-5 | TGTGCCAGCAGTTCAACGACACCCACCTACAATGAGCAGTTCTTC | CASSSTTPTYNEQFF
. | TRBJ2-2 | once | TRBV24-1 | TGTGCCACCAGTGATAGCCGAAACACCGGGGAGCTGTTTTTT | CATSDSRNTGELFF
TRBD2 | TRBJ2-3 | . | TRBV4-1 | TGCGCCAGCAGCCATCAAGCGGGAGACCCCGCAGATACGCAGTATTTT | CASSHQAGDPADTQYF
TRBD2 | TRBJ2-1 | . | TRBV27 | TGTGCCAGCAGTTTTCTAGCGGGCACCGGGACGAATGAGCAGTTCTTC | CASSFLAGTGTNEQFF
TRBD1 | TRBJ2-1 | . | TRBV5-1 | TGCGCCAGCAACAACCCGGGACAGGGGGCCTACAATGAGCAGTTCTTC | CASNNPGQGAYNEQFF
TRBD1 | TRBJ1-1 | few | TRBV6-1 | TGTGCCAGCAGTGAGAGAGGACAGGGGGCTACTGAAGCTTTCTTT | CASSERGQGATEAFF
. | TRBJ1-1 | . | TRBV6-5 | TGTGCCAGCAGTCGTCTTACAGGGGAAGCTTTCTTT | CASSRLTGEAFF